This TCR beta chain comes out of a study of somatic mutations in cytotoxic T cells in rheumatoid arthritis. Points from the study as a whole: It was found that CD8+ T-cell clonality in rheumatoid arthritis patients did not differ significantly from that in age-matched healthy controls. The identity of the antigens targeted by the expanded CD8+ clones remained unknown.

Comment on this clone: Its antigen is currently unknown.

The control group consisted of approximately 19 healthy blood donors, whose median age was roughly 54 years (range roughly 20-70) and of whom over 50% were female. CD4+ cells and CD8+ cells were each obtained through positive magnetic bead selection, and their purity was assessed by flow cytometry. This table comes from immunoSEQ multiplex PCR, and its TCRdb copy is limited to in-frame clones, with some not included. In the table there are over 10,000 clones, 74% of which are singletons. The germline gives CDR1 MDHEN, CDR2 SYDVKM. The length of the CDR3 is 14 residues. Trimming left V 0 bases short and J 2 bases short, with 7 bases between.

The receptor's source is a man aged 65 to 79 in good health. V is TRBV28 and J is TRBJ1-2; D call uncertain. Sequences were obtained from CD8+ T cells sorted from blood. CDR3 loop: CASSLWRGNYGYTF. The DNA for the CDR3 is TGTGCCAGCAGTTTATGGAGAGGAAACTATGGCTACACCTTC.